This T cell receptor (beta chain) stems from a study of blood T cells in healthy people across ages. The length of the CDR3 is 15 residues. The V gene lost 1 base and the J gene lost 3 bases, with 13 bases spanning the gap. Per the germline V gene, CDR1 is SGHTA and CDR2 is FQGNSA. Together with a sample-barcoded 5' primer, a J-beta primer mix was included in a second PCR lasting about 7 to 12 cycles. TCRdb ran MiXCR on the 5' RACE reads and lists one entry per CDR3 protein. The data contain over a million distinct CDR3 sequences, approximately 60% of them seen just once; the ten biggest clones take up 5% to 7%.

Sequencing input: blood. The V and J genes are TRBV7-2 and TRBJ2-7; a possible D gene is TRBD1 (5 bases). The sequence was obtained from a man younger than 35 in good health. The CDR3 sequence is CASSLGRQPYYEQYF. The CDR3 DNA reads as TGTGCCAGCAGCTTAGGGCGACAGCCGTACTACGAGCAGTACTTC.